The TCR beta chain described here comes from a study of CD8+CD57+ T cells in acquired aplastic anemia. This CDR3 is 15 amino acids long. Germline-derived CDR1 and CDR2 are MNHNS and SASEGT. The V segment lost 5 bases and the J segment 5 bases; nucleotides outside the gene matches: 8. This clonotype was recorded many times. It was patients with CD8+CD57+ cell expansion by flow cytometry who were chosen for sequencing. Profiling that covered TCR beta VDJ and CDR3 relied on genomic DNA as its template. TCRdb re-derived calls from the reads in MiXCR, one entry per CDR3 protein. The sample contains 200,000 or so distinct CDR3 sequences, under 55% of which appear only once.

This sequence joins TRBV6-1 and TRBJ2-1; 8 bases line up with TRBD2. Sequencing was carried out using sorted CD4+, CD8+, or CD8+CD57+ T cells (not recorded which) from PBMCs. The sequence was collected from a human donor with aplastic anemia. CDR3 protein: CASSRLAGTDNEQFF. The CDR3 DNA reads TGTGCCAGCAGTCGGCTAGCGGGCACAGACAATGAGCAGTTCTTC.